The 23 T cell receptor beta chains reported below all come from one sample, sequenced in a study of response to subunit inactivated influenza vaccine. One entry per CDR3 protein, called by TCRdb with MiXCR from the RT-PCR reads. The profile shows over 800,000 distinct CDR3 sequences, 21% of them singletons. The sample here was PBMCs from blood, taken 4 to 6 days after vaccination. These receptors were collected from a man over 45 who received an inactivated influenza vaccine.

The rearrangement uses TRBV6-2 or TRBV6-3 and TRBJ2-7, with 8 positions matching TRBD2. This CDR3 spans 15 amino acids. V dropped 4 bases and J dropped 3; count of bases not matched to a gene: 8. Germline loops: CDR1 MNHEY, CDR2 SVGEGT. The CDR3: CASSSPFSGIYEQYF. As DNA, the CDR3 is TGTGCCAGCAGTTCACCATTTAGCGGGATCTACGAGCAGTACTTC.

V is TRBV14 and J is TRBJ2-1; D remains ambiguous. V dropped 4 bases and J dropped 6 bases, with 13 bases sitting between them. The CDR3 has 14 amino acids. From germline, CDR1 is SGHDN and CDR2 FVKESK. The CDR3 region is CASSPRIAPNEQFF. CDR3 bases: TGTGCCAGCAGCCCCCGTATCGCCCCCAATGAGCAGTTCTTC.

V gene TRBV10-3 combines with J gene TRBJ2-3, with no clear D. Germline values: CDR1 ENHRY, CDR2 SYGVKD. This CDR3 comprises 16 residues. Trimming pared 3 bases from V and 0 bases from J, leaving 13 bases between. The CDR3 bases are TGTGCCATCAGTGACCGAAAGGAGCTTAGCACAGATACGCAGTATTTT. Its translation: CAISDRKELSTDTQYF.

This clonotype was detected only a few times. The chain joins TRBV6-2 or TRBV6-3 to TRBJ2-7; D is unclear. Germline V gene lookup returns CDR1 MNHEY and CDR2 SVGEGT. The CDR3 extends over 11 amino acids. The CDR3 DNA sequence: TGTGCAAGCTGGGTTTCCTACGAGCAGTACTTC. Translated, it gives CASWVSYEQYF.

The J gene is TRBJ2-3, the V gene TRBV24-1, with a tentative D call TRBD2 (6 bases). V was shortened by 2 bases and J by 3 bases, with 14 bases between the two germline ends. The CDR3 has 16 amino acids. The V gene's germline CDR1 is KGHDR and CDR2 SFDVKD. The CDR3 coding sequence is TGTGCCACCAGTGATTCCAGGGAGGTAGGGACAGATACGCAGTATTTT. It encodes CATSDSREVGTDTQYF.

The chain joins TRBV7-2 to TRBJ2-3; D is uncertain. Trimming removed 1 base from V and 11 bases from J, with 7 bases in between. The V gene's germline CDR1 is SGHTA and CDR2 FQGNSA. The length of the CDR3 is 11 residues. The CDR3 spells CASSLGVGQYF. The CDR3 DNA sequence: TGTGCCAGCAGCTTAGGTGTTGGGCAGTATTTT.

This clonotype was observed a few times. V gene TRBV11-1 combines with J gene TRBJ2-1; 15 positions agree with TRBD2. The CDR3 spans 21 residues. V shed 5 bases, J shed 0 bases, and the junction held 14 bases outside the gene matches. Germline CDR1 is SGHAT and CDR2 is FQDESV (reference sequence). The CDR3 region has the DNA TGTGCCAGCAGCCCACTCGTGGGGACTAGCGGGAGGCAGAGCTCCTACAATGAGCAGTTCTTC. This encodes CASSPLVGTSGRQSSYNEQFF.

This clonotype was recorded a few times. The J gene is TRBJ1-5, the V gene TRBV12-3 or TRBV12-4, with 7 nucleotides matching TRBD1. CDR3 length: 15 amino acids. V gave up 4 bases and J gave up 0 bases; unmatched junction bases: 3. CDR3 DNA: TGTGCCAGCAGTTCACAGGGGATTAGCAATCAGCCCCAGCATTTT. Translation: CASSSQGISNQPQHF.

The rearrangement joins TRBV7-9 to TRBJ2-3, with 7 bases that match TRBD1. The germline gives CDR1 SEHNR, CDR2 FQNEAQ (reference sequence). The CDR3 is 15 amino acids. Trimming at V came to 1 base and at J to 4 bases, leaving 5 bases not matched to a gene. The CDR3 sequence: CASSLGGGVPDTQYF. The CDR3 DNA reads TGTGCCAGCAGCTTAGGAGGGGGCGTCCCAGATACGCAGTATTTT.

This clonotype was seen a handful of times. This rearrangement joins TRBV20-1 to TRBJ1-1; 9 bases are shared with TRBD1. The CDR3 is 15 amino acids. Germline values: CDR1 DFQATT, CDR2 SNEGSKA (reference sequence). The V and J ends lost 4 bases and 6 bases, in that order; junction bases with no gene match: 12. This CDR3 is CSAKVNRDRAAEAFF. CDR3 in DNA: TGCAGTGCTAAGGTTAACCGGGACAGGGCCGCTGAAGCTTTCTTT.

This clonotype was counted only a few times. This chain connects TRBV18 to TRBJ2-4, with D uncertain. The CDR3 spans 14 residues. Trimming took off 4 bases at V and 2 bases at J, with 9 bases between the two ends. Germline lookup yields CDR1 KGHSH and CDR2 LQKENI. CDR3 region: CASSRARTKNIQYF. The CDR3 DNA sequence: TGTGCCAGCTCACGTGCTCGAACCAAAAACATTCAGTACTTC.

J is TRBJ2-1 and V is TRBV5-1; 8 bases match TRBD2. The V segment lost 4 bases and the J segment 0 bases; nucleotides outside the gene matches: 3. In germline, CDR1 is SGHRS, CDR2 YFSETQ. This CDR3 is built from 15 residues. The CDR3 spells CASSISGVSYNEQFF. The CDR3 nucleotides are TGCGCCAGCAGCATTAGCGGGGTCTCCTACAATGAGCAGTTCTTC.

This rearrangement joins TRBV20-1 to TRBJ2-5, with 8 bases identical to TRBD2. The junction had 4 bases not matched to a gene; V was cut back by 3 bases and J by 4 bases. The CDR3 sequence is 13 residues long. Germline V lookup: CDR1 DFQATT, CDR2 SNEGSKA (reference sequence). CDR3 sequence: CSARGLVLETQYF. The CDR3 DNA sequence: TGCAGTGCTAGGGGACTAGTCCTAGAGACCCAGTACTTC.

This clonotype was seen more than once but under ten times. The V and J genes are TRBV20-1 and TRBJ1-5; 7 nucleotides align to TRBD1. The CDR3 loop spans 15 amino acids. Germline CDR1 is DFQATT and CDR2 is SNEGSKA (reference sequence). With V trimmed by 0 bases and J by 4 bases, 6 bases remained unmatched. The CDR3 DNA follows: TGCAGTGCTAGAGAGGTCCCAGGGGGAAATCAGCCCCAGCATTTT. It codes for CSAREVPGGNQPQHF.

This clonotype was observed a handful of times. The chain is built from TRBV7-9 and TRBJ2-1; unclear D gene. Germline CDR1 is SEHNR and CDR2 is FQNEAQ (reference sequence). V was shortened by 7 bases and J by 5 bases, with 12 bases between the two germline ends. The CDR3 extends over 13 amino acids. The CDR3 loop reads CASNRGQDNEQFF. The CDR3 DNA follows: TGTGCCAGCAACCGCGGCCAAGACAATGAGCAGTTCTTC.

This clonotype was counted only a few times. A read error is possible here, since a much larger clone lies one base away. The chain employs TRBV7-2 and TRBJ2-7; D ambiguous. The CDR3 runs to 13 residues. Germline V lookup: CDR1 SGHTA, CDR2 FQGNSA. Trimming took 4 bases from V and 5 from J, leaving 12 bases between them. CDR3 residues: CASSSTDFHEQYF. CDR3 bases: TGTGCCAGCAGCTCAACAGATTTCCACGAGCAGTACTTC. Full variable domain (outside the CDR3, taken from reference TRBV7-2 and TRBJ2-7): GAGVSQSPSNKVTEKGKDVELRCDPISGHTALYWYRQSLGQGLEFLIYFQGNSAPDKSGLPSDRFSAERTGGSVSTLTIQRTQQEDSAVYLCASSSTDFHEQYFGPGTRLTVT.

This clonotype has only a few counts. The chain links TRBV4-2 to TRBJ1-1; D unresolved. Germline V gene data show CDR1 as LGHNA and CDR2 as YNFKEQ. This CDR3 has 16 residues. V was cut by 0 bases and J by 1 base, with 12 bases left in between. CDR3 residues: CASSQDPRAGNTEAFF. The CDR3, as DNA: TGTGCCAGCAGCCAAGACCCGAGGGCCGGGAACACTGAAGCTTTCTTT.

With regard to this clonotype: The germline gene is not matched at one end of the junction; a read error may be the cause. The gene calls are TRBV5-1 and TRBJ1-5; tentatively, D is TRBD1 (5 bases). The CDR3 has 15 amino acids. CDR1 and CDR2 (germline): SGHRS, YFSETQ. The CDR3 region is CASSPDGDHNRPQHF. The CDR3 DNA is TGCGCCAGCAGCCCGGACGGGGACCACAATCGGCCCCAGCATTTT.

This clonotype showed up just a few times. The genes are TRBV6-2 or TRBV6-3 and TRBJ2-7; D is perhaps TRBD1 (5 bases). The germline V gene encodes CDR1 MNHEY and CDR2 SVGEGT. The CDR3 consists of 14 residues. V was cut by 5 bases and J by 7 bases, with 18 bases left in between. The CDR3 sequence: CASSTGQPRGEQYF. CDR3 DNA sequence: TGTGCCAGCAGTACCGGACAACCACGTGGGGAGCAGTACTTC.

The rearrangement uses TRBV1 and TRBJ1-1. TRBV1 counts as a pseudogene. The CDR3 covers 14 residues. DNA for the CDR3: TGCACCAGCAGCCAAGAAGTGGGCTATCAGGCGGCTTTCTTT. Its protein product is CTSSQEVGYQAAFF.

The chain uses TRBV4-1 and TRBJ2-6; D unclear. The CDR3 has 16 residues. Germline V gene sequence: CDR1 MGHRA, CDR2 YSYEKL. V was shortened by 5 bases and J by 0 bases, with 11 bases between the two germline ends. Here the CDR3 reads CASSTGPLSGANVLTF. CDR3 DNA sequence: TGCGCCAGCAGCACTGGCCCTCTCTCTGGGGCCAACGTCCTGACTTTC.

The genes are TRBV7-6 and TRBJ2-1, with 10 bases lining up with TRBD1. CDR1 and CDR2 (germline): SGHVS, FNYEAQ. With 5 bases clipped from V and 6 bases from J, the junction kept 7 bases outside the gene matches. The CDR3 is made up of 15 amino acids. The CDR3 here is CASSTGQGGFNEQFF. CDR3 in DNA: TGTGCCAGCAGCACTGGACAGGGGGGGTTCAATGAGCAGTTCTTC.

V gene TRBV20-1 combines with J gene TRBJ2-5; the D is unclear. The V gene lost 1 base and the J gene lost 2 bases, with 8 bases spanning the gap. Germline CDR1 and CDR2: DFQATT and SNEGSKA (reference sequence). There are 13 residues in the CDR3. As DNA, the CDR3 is TGCAGTGCTAGAGCCGAGACTCAAGAGACCCAGTACTTC. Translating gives CSARAETQETQYF.